What follows describes a single T cell receptor (beta chain). Authors' data handling: The assay estimated nucleated cells by amplifying reference gene primers. Sequencing used immunoSEQ multiplex PCR; TCRdb keeps in-frame clones, though not all of them. D and trimming were read from the DNA, whereas the V and J calls and clone size are those reported in that table. The top ten hold approximately 12% of the sample, which has 250,000 to 350,000 clones, around nine tenths seen once. The entry originates in a study of blood T cell repertoires in COVID-19. Overall study context: COVID-19 samples from acute and convalescent phases originated in the United States, Italy and Spain. T cells, B-cell-depleted T cells, or PBMCs provided the cDNA or gDNA that served as material.

Trimming cost V 1 base and J 0 bases, with 10 bases left between them. CDR1 is SGHRS, CDR2 YFSETQ, per germline. CDR3 length equals 15 residues. The chain recombines TRBV5-1 with TRBJ1-1; a weak D match, TRBD1 (5 bases). Source material: peripheral blood. The source is a woman aged 55-69 years with acute or convalescent COVID-19. DNA for the CDR3: TGCGCCAGCAGCTTGTCGACAGTGTTGAACACTGAAGCTTTCTTT. It specifies CASSLSTVLNTEAFF.